Listed below are T cell receptor beta chains from one sample, sequenced in a study of technical replicates of blood from several donors. TCRdb's copy holds only in-frame clones and misses some; the assay was immunoSEQ multiplex PCR. The sample includes over 10,000 clones, around 86% seen only once; the top ten take over 10%. The sample was PBMCs. The receptors were gathered from a human donor in good health. The CDR3 runs from the conserved cysteine through the conserved F or W. A D gene is named only where the DNA matches it firmly. Not every row has a clone size; where given, it reads once, few, many or a size class.

TRBJ2-3 | - | TRBD2 | TRBV5-6 | TGTGCCAGCAGCATTCAAAGCGGGAGCGGCACAGATACGCAGTATTTT | CASSIQSGSGTDTQYF
TRBJ2-7 | - | TRBD1 | TRBV4-2 | TGTGCCAGCAGCTTCGCGGACAGGGGGCAGGGCGAGCAGTACTTC | CASSFADRGQGEQYF
TRBJ1-1 | once | - | TRBV2 | TGTGCCAGCAGCTGGGACAATGGGAGTTCTGAAGCTTTCTTT | CASSWDNGSSEAFF
TRBJ2-3 | - | TRBD1 | TRBV2 | TGTGCCAGCAGCCCGGGACAGGGCACAGATACGCAGTATTTT | CASSPGQGTDTQYF
TRBJ1-1 | - | - | TRBV4-1 | TGCGCCAGCAGCCAAGTAGAAATAAGGGGGACTGAAGCTTTCTTT | CASSQVEIRGTEAFF
TRBJ1-2 | - | TRBD1 | TRBV18 | TGTGCCAGCTCACCTGGGACAGGGAGTAACTATGGCTACACCTTC | CASSPGTGSNYGYTF
TRBJ2-5 | - | TRBD1 | TRBV10-1 | TGCGCCAGCAGTCCCGGGACAGGGATGGAGACCCAGTACTTC | CASSPGTGMETQYF
TRBJ2-1 | - | - | TRBV2 | TGTGCCAGCAGTGTATTAGCGCTTAACAATGAGCAGTTCTTC | CASSVLALNNEQFF
TRBJ2-7 | - | - | TRBV1 | TGCACCAGCAGTCCCGTGGACAGGGGCTACGAGCAGTACTTC | CTSSPVDRGYEQYF
TRBJ2-7 | - | TRBD2 | TRBV28 | TGTGCCAGCGGACCTTCGACTAGCGGGATCCACGAGCAGTACTTC | CASGPSTSGIHEQYF
TRBJ2-5 | - | - | TRBV7-2 | TGTGCCAGCAGCTCCTCCCGGACTGCCCAAGAGACCCAGTACTTC | CASSSSRTAQETQYF
TRBJ1-1 | - | TRBD1 | TRBV30 | TGTGCCTGGAGACGTTGGGCCCGGGACAGGGTTGACACTGAAGCTTTCTTT | CAWRRWARDRVDTEAFF
TRBJ2-5 | few | TRBD2 | TRBV4-1 | TGCGCCAGCAGCCAAGACGGCGCGGGAGCGGGGGAGACCCAGTACTTC | CASSQDGAGAGETQYF
TRBJ2-7 | - | TRBD1 | TRBV2 | TGTGCCAGCAGGGGGGGACAGGTGTCCTACGAGCAGTACTTC | CASRGGQVSYEQYF
TRBJ2-7 | few | - | TRBV27 | TGTGCCAGCAGTTTCGGCAGGTTCTCCTACGAGCAGTACTTC | CASSFGRFSYEQYF
TRBJ1-4 | - | - | TRBV30 | TGTGCCTGTAAACCGGTTTCGGGGGGAAATGAAAAACTGTTTTTT | CACKPVSGGNEKLFF
TRBJ2-2 | - | - | TRBV18 | TGTGCCAGCTCACCACCTACGACTACCGGGGAGCTGTTTTTT | CASSPPTTTGELFF
TRBJ1-2 | - | TRBD1 | TRBV19 | TGTGCCAGTAGCCCCGGACAGGGCGGCGGCTATGGCTACACCTTC | CASSPGQGGGYGYTF
TRBJ2-3 | once | TRBD2 | TRBV19 | TGTGCCAGTAGTATCCGTCGGGATAGCGGGTGGGGCACAGATACGCAGTATTTT | CASSIRRDSGWGTDTQYF
TRBJ2-5 | - | TRBD2 | TRBV7-8 | TGTGCCAGCAGCTTAGCGTTCTGGCGGGAGGCTAAAGAGACCCAGTACTTC | CASSLAFWREAKETQYF
TRBJ1-3 | once | - | TRBV15 | TGTGCCACCAGCGGAGGAAGGTTCGGGAGCTCTGGAAACACCATATATTTT | CATSGGRFGSSGNTIYF
TRBJ2-5 | - | TRBD2 | TRBV11-2 | TGTGCCAGCAGCTTAGAAGAGGGACTAGGAGTAGCGACCCAGTACTTC | CASSLEEGLGVATQYF
TRBJ2-3 | - | TRBD2 | TRBV13 | TGTGCCAGCAGCTTTTATCTAGCGGGATTTACAGATACGCAGTATTTT | CASSFYLAGFTDTQYF
TRBJ2-7 | - | - | TRBV29-1 | TGCAGCGTTGGGTCCGACGGAGTCGGCTACGAGCAGTACTTC | CSVGSDGVGYEQYF
TRBJ2-1 | - | - | TRBV7-6 | TGTGCCAGCAGCCCCCGGAGTGGCTCCTACAATGAGCAGTTCTTC | CASSPRSGSYNEQFF
TRBJ1-2 | once | - | TRBV29-1 | TGCAGCGTTGTATCCGGGGACTATGGCTACACCTTC | CSVVSGDYGYTF
TRBJ2-5 | - | - | TRBV7-9 | TGTGCCAGCAGCCCTCGGGAGACCCAGTACTTC | CASSPRETQYF
TRBJ1-5 | few | - | TRBV18 | TGTGCCAGCTCAGCGGGTCCTGGCCTGGATCAGCCCCAGCATTTT | CASSAGPGLDQPQHF
TRBJ1-3 | - | - | TRBV30 | TGTGCCTGGAGTGTACAGAGAAACACCATATATTTT | CAWSVQRNTIYF
TRBJ2-1 | - | TRBD1 | TRBV5-1 | TGCGCCAGCAGCCCGTCCCCAGGGGGTGAGCAGTTCTTC | CASSPSPGGEQFF
TRBJ1-5 | - | TRBD1 | TRBV19 | TGTGCCAGTAGTCACCGACAGGGCCCAGCCTTTTTT | CASSHRQGPAFF
TRBJ2-4 | once | - | TRBV2 | TGTGCCAGCACACAGGAGCTAGCCAAAAACATTCAGTACTTC | CASTQELAKNIQYF
TRBJ2-1 | - | - | TRBV5-6 | TGTGCCAGCAGCCCGGGGGTAGTCAAGGAGCAGTTCTTC | CASSPGVVKEQFF
TRBJ1-2 | once | TRBD1 | TRBV15 | TGTGCCACCAGCAGCGACCCAGGGGGAAGGGATGGCTACACCTTC | CATSSDPGGRDGYTF
TRBJ1-1 | - | TRBD1 | TRBV18 | TGTGCCAGCTCACCGGCACAGGGGGCGCTTAGGGGGGATGAAGCTTTCTTT | CASSPAQGALRGDEAFF
TRBJ2-7 | - | - | TRBV6-1 | TGTGCCAGCAGTACCCAGGGATACGAGCAGTACTTC | CASSTQGYEQYF
TRBJ2-1 | - | TRBD2 | TRBV4-2 | TGTGCCAGCAGCCAAGTCCCTGGAGGGAGGGCCGTAGATGAGCAGTTCTTC | CASSQVPGGRAVDEQFF
TRBJ2-7 | - | TRBD2 | TRBV5-1 | TGCGCCAGCAGCCGCGGGACTAGCGGTGGCTACGAGCAGTACTTC | CASSRGTSGGYEQYF
TRBJ2-7 | - | TRBD2 | TRBV5-6 | TGTGCCAGCAGCCCGTGGGGTCTAGCGGGAGCCTACGAGCAGTACTTC | CASSPWGLAGAYEQYF
TRBJ1-1 | - | - | TRBV11-2 | TGTGCCAGCAGCTCCGGGAACACTGAAGCTTTCTTT | CASSSGNTEAFF
TRBJ2-7 | - | - | TRBV7-2 | TGTGCCAGCAGCTTAGGAGGGATCGACTACGAGCAGTACTTC | CASSLGGIDYEQYF
TRBJ2-1 | - | - | TRBV18 | TGTGCCAGCTCACCAGGGCGTGACAATGAGCAGTTCTTC | CASSPGRDNEQFF
TRBJ1-4 | - | TRBD1 | TRBV5-1 | TGCGCCAGCAGCTTGGGAGGGGGCGTCCATGAAAAACTGTTTTTT | CASSLGGGVHEKLFF
TRBJ1-5 | - | - | TRBV2 | TGTGCCAGCAGCTCCGTTTATAGCAATCAGCCCCAGCATTTT | CASSSVYSNQPQHF
TRBJ2-3 | - | - | TRBV4-2 | TGTGCCAGCAGCCAAGATCTCCTAGATACGCAGTATTTT | CASSQDLLDTQYF
TRBJ2-5 | - | - | TRBV5-1 | TGCGCCAGCAGCTTGGTTGGAGGGAGGCAAGAGACCCAGTACTTC | CASSLVGGRQETQYF
TRBJ2-7 | - | - | TRBV6-1 | TGTGCCAGCAGTTCTGACAGATACTCCTACGAGCAGTACTTC | CASSSDRYSYEQYF
TRBJ2-1 | - | - | TRBV6-5 | TGTGCCAGCAGTTACGACTCCCCGGATGAGCAGTTCTTC | CASSYDSPDEQFF
TRBJ2-3 | - | - | TRBV7-9 | TGTGCCAGCAGCTTCACTAGGGGCACAGATACGCAGTATTTT | CASSFTRGTDTQYF
TRBJ2-6 | - | - | TRBV5-1 | TGCGCCAGCAGCACCTCAGGGTTTACTGCAAGTGGGGCCAACGTCCTGACTTTC | CASSTSGFTASGANVLTF
TRBJ2-5 | - | - | TRBV10-1 | TGCGCCAGCAGTGAGAGTCGCTCGGGGGAAGAGACCCAGTACTTC | CASSESRSGEETQYF
TRBJ2-7 | - | TRBD2 | TRBV19 | TGTGCCAGTAGTATAAGAAGCGGGAGTCTTTCCTACGAGCAGTACTTC | CASSIRSGSLSYEQYF
TRBJ2-6 | - | TRBD1 | TRBV11-2 | TGTGCCAGCAGCTCGGGACAGGGGGGAGTTGGGGCCAACGTCCTGACTTTC | CASSSGQGGVGANVLTF
TRBJ2-5 | once | TRBD1 | TRBV5-4 | TGTGCCAGCAGCACCCCGACAGGGGGCAAAATAGAGACCCAGTACTTC | CASSTPTGGKIETQYF
TRBJ1-1 | - | - | TRBV19 | TGTGCCAGCACCTATGGCACAGGGATAAACACTGAAGCTTTCTTT | CASTYGTGINTEAFF
TRBJ1-1 | - | - | TRBV12-5 | TGTGCTAGTGGCCCGCGGGGAGGGATGAACACTGAAGCTTTCTTT | CASGPRGGMNTEAFF
TRBJ2-7 | - | TRBD2 | TRBV5-1 | TGCGCCAGCAGTAGCGGGAGGTCTAACGAGCAGTACTTC | CASSSGRSNEQYF
TRBJ1-1 | - | TRBD1 | TRBV6-6 | TGTGCCAGCAGTTGGGACAGGATCGGGGACACTGAAGCTTTCTTT | CASSWDRIGDTEAFF
TRBJ2-3 | - | - | TRBV28 | TGTGCCAGCTCCTCAGTCACAGATACGCAGTATTTT | CASSSVTDTQYF